The source of this T cell receptor (beta chain) is a study of chemoradiotherapy in HPV16-positive cancers (dated by TCRdb to the early 2020s). At the level of the whole study: Functional T-cell assays on cells from a couple of HPV16-positive patients defined candidate HPV-specific T-cell clones and common TCR motifs. The study set out to ask whether T-cell immunity against the HPV oncoproteins E6 and E7 changes over the course of chemoradiotherapy and whether that immunity affects survival. Next, the candidate HPV-specific TCRs and motifs were followed in TCR repertoires from over 85 patients with HPV-related cancers.

Library creation used the immunoSEQ multiplex PCR assay. TCRdb took this table from immuneACCESS and kept in-frame rearrangements with V and J called. Such tables lack part of the clones; where checked against another copy, unresolved V genes explain under half of the gap, and the rest is unexplained. For this sample the table gives 30,000 to 40,000 clones, of which more than 75% were detected only once. Around 5.2% of the sample goes to the ten largest clones. Comment on this clone: No cognate antigen has been identified for it. No base quality values were provided; no much bigger clone lies one nucleotide off.

Repertoires were sampled repeatedly over the course of chemoradiotherapy, so clonal expansion could be followed in the tumor microenvironment. The germline V gene gives CDR1 as ENHRY and CDR2 as SYGVKD. At the junction V is shortened by 3 bases and J by 5 bases; bases outside the gene matches: 7. The cysteine opens and the phenylalanine closes a CDR3 of 15 amino acids. Solely the CDR3 DNA is kept, with 45 bases framed from the first base. Results the study describes overall, beyond this receptor: Expansion of candidate HPV-specific clones and E7-related TCR motifs was observed in the tumor microenvironment during treatment, whereas no such expansion was observed for non-HPV-specific T cells. The functional definition of HPV-specific T cells was derived from only two HPV16-positive patients, and the survival association was reported for HPV16-positive patients. In HPV16-positive patients, expansion of HPV-responsive T cells during chemoradiotherapy was found to be associated with improved recurrence-free survival.

This chain joins TRBV10-3 to TRBJ2-7; the junction holds 10 bases that match TRBD1. The sample here was blood, taken from a patient who underwent chemoradiotherapy. The receptor was isolated from a human donor with HPV-associated anogenital cancer. For the CDR3, the sequence is CAISEPGQGYHEQYF. The sequence in DNA is TGTGCCATCAGTGAACCGGGACAGGGGTACCACGAGCAGTACTTC.